The 17 T cell receptor beta chains in this list originate from one sample, sequenced in a study of T cell responses to AZD1222 COVID-19 vaccine. Some clones are missing from TCRdb's copy, which holds only in-frame ones; the method was immunoSEQ multiplex PCR. The data show approximately 130,000 clones, 75% to 90% seen once. Source: peripheral blood, taken on day 0 of MenACWY control vaccination. Receptors were obtained from an adult in good health.

The chain joins TRBV11-3 to TRBJ2-2; D ambiguous. Trimming removed 4 bases from V and 5 bases from J, with 8 bases in between. CDR1 and CDR2 (germline): SGHNT, YENEEA. The CDR3 runs to 13 residues. The CDR3 DNA reads as TGTGCCAGCAGCTCGACCTGGACCGGGGAGCTGTTTTTT. The encoded protein is CASSSTWTGELFF.

This chain connects TRBV3-1 (or the pseudogene TRBV3-2) to TRBJ1-6; no firm D call. The CDR3 length is 19 residues. Germline values: CDR1 LGHDT, CDR2 YNNKEL (reference sequence). V lost 0 bases, J lost 0 bases, and 15 bases lay in between. Written as DNA, the CDR3 is TGTGCCAGCAGCCAAGATCCCCGCGGCAGGAGCTCCTATAATTCACCCCTCCACTTT. Translated: CASSQDPRGRSSYNSPLHF.

V is TRBV27 and J is TRBJ2-7; a possible D gene is TRBD2 (5 bases). Per the germline V gene, CDR1 is MNHEY and CDR2 is SMNVEV (reference sequence). This CDR3 is built from 13 residues. The V end lost 6 bases, the J end lost 0 bases, and 9 bases lay between the germline ends. Here the CDR3 DNA reads TGTGCCAGCAGCACTGACTACTCCTACGAGCAGTACTTC. This codes for CASSTDYSYEQYF.

With regard to this clone: A read error may produce the germline difference seen at one junction end. This rearrangement joins TRBV28 to TRBJ2-7, with no clear D. The CDR3 has 14 amino acids. Germline lookup yields CDR1 MDHEN and CDR2 SYDVKM. The CDR3 coding sequence is TGTGCCAGCGGTTTCAGTGTTTTCGCCTACGAGCAGTACTTC. It translates to CASGFSVFAYEQYF.

This rearrangement joins TRBV7-6 to TRBJ1-5, with 9 bases aligning to TRBD1. With V trimmed by 2 bases and J by 4 bases, 3 bases remained unmatched. The CDR3 length is 15 residues. The V gene's germline CDR1 is SGHVS and CDR2 FNYEAQ. The CDR3 loop is CASSLSGTGNQPQHF. DNA for the CDR3: TGTGCCAGCAGCTTAAGTGGGACAGGGAATCAGCCCCAGCATTTT.

This rearrangement joins TRBV19 to TRBJ2-7, with 10 bases fitting TRBD2. The CDR3 has 14 amino acids. CDR1 is LNHDA, CDR2 SQIVND, per germline (reference sequence). V shed 6 bases, J shed 3 bases, and the junction held 5 bases outside the gene matches. The CDR3 DNA is TGTGCCAGTAGCATCTGGACTAGCGGCTACGAGCAGTACTTC. Translation gives CASSIWTSGYEQYF.

The genes are TRBV6-5 and TRBJ1-5, with 10 bases that match TRBD1. CDR1 MNHEY and CDR2 SVGAGI come from the germline V gene. The CDR3 loop spans 15 amino acids. After removal of 8 bases from V and 6 bases from J, the junction contained 10 bases not matched to a gene. The CDR3, as DNA: TGTGCCAGCTATTCAGGACAGGGGGGGATTCAGCCCCAGCATTTT. It is translated as CASYSGQGGIQPQHF.

This clone was counted only a few times. CDR3 bases: TGTGCCAGCAGTGAGCTAGCGGGAGTTGGCAATGAGCAGTTCTTC. Its translation: CASSELAGVGNEQFF. This chain connects TRBV6-4 to TRBJ2-1; TRBD2 aligns across 10 bases. Germline V lookup: CDR1 MRHNA, CDR2 SNTAGT. V shed 3 bases and J 6 bases; nucleotides not matched to a gene: 5. The length of the CDR3 is 15 residues.

Here the CDR3 reads CASSPWTGTTGELFF. The CDR3 DNA reads as TGCGCCAGCAGCCCGTGGACAGGGACCACCGGGGAGCTGTTTTTT. The chain recombines TRBV5-1 with TRBJ2-2; 8 nucleotides align to TRBD1. The CDR3 extends over 15 amino acids. V dropped 4 bases and J dropped 4; count of bases not matched to a gene: 6. The V gene's germline CDR1 is SGHRS and CDR2 YFSETQ.

This chain connects TRBV2 to TRBJ1-2; tentatively, D is TRBD1 (6 bases). From germline, CDR1 is SNHLY and CDR2 FYNNEI. The CDR3 is made up of 15 amino acids. The V gene lost 3 bases and the J gene lost 8 bases, with 19 bases spanning the gap. The chain's CDR3 is CASSDRTARSSGYTF. The CDR3 DNA is TGTGCCAGCAGTGATAGGACAGCGCGGTCCTCGGGCTACACCTTC.

The gene calls are TRBV5-1 and TRBJ1-4, with 7 bases matching TRBD1. Trimming removed 4 bases from V and 4 bases from J; junction bases left unmatched: 4. The CDR3 length is 14 residues. Germline V lookup: CDR1 SGHRS, CDR2 YFSETQ. This chain's CDR3 is CASSPGQINEKLFF. The DNA of the CDR3 is TGCGCCAGCAGCCCGGGACAGATTAATGAAAAACTGTTTTTT.

The V and J genes are TRBV2 and TRBJ2-7, with D uncertain. Germline assignment: CDR1 SNHLY and CDR2 FYNNEI. The CDR3 totals 11 residues. V gave up 3 bases and J gave up 6 bases, with 6 bases separating them. CDR3 region: CASSDWREQYF. For the CDR3, the DNA is TGTGCCAGCAGTGACTGGCGCGAGCAGTACTTC. Together with reference TRBV2 and TRBJ2-7, the CDR3 gives the full variable domain: EPEVTQTPSHQVTQMGQEVILRCVPISNHLYFYWYRQILGQKVEFLVSFYNNEISEKSEIFDDQFSVERPDGSNFTLKIRSTKLEDSAMYFCASSDWREQYFGPGTRLTVT.

The rearrangement joins TRBV11-3 to TRBJ2-3, with TRBD2 matching over 10 bases. Losses at the gene ends were 0 bases for V and 5 bases for J; bases not matched to a gene: 2. Germline loops: CDR1 SGHNT, CDR2 YENEEA. The CDR3 contains 15 residues. The CDR3 protein is CASSLDGTSVDTQYF. CDR3 coding DNA: TGTGCCAGCAGCTTAGACGGGACTAGCGTAGATACGCAGTATTTT.

The chain is built from TRBV11-3 and TRBJ2-1; D might be TRBD2 (6 bases). CDR3 length: 15 residues. V shed 5 bases and J shed 6 bases, with 17 bases lying between them. Germline values: CDR1 SGHNT, CDR2 YENEEA. CDR3 in amino acids: CASSRDSHTLNEQFF. DNA for the CDR3: TGTGCCAGCAGCCGGGACTCCCACACGCTCAATGAGCAGTTCTTC.

CDR3 residues: CASSSLVKANEKLFF. The CDR3 DNA follows: TGTGCCAGCAGTTCTTTAGTAAAGGCTAATGAAAAACTGTTTTTT. The gene calls are TRBV6-2 or TRBV6-3 and TRBJ1-4; unclear D gene. Germline V lookup: CDR1 MNHEY, CDR2 SVGEGT. CDR3 length equals 15 residues. The ends were cut back, 4 bases at V and 3 bases at J, with 12 bases in the middle.

The CDR3 bases are TGTGCCATCATGGGTTCAACCGGTAATGAGCAGTTCTTC. This encodes CAIMGSTGNEQFF. The chain employs TRBV10-3 and TRBJ2-1; unclear D gene. The CDR3 covers 13 residues. Germline assignment: CDR1 ENHRY and CDR2 SYGVKD. V was cut by 7 bases and J by 7 bases, with 14 bases left in between.

V gene TRBV6-5 combines with J gene TRBJ1-2, with 9 bases lining up with TRBD1. CDR3 length: 14 residues. V shed 2 bases, J shed 8 bases, and the junction held 6 bases outside the gene matches. Germline V gene sequence: CDR1 MNHEY, CDR2 SVGAGI. CDR3 sequence reads: CASSYTRQGEGYTF. DNA for the CDR3: TGTGCCAGCAGTTACACCAGACAGGGGGAAGGCTACACCTTC.